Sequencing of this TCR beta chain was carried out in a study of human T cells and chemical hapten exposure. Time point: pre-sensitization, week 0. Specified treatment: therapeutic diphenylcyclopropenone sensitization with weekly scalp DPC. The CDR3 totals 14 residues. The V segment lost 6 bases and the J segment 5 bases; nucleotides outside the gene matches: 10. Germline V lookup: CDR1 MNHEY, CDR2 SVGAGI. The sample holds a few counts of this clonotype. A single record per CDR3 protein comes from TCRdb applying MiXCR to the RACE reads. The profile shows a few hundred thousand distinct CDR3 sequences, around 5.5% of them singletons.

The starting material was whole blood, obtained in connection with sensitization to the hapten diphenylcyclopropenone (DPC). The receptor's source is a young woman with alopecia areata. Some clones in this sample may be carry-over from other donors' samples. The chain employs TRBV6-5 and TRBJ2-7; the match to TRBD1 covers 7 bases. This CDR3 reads CASSRPGQGDEQYF. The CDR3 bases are TGTGCCAGCAGCCGACCGGGGCAGGGGGACGAGCAGTACTTC.